These 14 T cell receptor beta chains originate from one sample sequenced in a study of T cell responses to AZD1222 COVID-19 vaccine listed by TCRdb under 2021. The receptor library was made with the immunoSEQ multiplex PCR assay. TCRdb retrieved this table from immuneACCESS and kept in-frame rearrangements only. Not all clones are present; in checked studies, unresolved V genes account for under half, and no reason is known for the remainder. This sample holds 95,000 to 150,000 clones; around 92% were observed only once. The leading ten clones occupy approximately 7.9% of the sample. The time point label corresponds to: about 28 days (+/-7) after the second vaccine dose. This specimen consisted of peripheral blood, obtained 28 days after the second AZD1222 dose. These receptors all come from an adult who received the AZD1222 COVID-19 vaccine.

The V gene is TRBV28, the J gene TRBJ2-7; 10 bases align to TRBD1. The CDR3 loop spans 13 amino acids. Germline V gives CDR1 MDHEN, CDR2 SYDVKM. The J segment lost 2 bases and the V segment lost 8 bases, leaving 3 bases of the junction unmatched. CDR3 sequence (DNA): TGTGCCAGCTGGACAGGGGGGGCCTACGAGCAGTACTTC. Translated, it gives CASWTGGAYEQYF.

The rearrangement uses TRBV7-8 and TRBJ2-5, with a tentative D call TRBD2 (5 bases). CDR1 SGHVS and CDR2 FQNEAQ come from the germline V gene. The CDR3 has 16 amino acids. The ends were cut back, 1 base at V and 5 bases at J, with 17 bases in the middle. The CDR3 loop is CASSLGRGGSRETQYF. The CDR3 DNA follows: TGTGCCAGCAGCTTAGGAAGAGGAGGAAGTCGGGAGACCCAGTACTTC.

This chain joins TRBV7-2 and TRBJ2-4, with TRBD1 identical over 9 bases. This CDR3 spans 14 amino acids. The V and J ends lost 5 bases and 8 bases, in that order; junction bases with no gene match: 7. Germline loops: CDR1 SGHTA, CDR2 FQGNSA. CDR3 region: CASSPGQGYDIQYF. The CDR3 DNA follows: TGTGCCAGCAGCCCCGGACAGGGGTATGACATTCAGTACTTC.

The CDR3 reads CASSLFSRRGETQYF. For the CDR3, the DNA is TGTGCCAGCAGTTTGTTCTCTCGCAGGGGGGAGACCCAGTACTTC. The chain carries TRBV28 and TRBJ2-5; 7 bases align to TRBD1. The J segment lost 5 bases and the V segment lost 3 bases, leaving 9 bases of the junction unmatched. The CDR3 length is 15 residues. Germline CDR1 reads MDHEN; CDR2 reads SYDVKM.

As concerns this clone: Other DNA sequences of this sample code for an identical CDR3. In DNA form, the CDR3 reads TGTGCCAGCAGCCTCGTGACTAGCGGATACAATGAGCAGTTCTTC. It specifies CASSLVTSGYNEQFF. This chain links TRBV7-9 with TRBJ2-1; TRBD2 matches at 9 bases. V shed 5 bases, J shed 4 bases, and the junction held 6 bases outside the gene matches. This CDR3 spans 15 amino acids. CDR1 and CDR2 (germline): SEHNR, FQNEAQ (reference sequence).

This chain joins TRBV6-1 and TRBJ1-5; tentatively, D is TRBD1 (5 bases). V lost 3 bases and J lost 7, with 10 bases in between. Germline V gene data show CDR1 as MNHNS and CDR2 as SASEGT. This CDR3 region has 13 residues. CDR3 sequence (DNA): TGTGCCAGCAGTGACAGGGTGGGACAGCCCCAGCATTTT. Its protein product is CASSDRVGQPQHF.

The rearrangement joins TRBV6-4 to TRBJ2-5; 8 bases line up with TRBD1. CDR1 and CDR2 from the germline V gene are MRHNA and SNTAGT. After removal of 2 bases from V and 4 bases from J, the junction contained 0 bases not matched to a gene. CDR3 length: 13 residues. The CDR3 DNA reads as TGTGCCAGCAGTGACACAGGGGGAGAGACCCAGTACTTC. Encoded protein: CASSDTGGETQYF.

V gene TRBV6-5 combines with J gene TRBJ1-4, with 10 bases lining up with TRBD1. Germline trimming cut 7 bases from V and 8 bases from J; bases unmatched to any gene: 10. The CDR3 is 15 residues long. Germline V gene lookup returns CDR1 MNHEY and CDR2 SVGAGI. CDR3 residues: CASIIRQGAGEKLFF. CDR3 in DNA: TGTGCCAGCATCATCCGACAGGGGGCTGGCGAAAAACTGTTTTTT.

The chain recombines TRBV7-2 with TRBJ1-6, with D unresolved. Germline-derived CDR1 and CDR2 are SGHTA and FQGNSA. CDR3 length: 14 residues. The V end was cut by 0 bases, the J end by 11 bases, with 11 bases between. The CDR3 here is CASSLAGKIPPLHF. DNA for the CDR3: TGTGCCAGCAGCTTAGCGGGCAAAATCCCACCCCTCCACTTT.

This clone was recorded once. CDR3 bases: TGTGCCACCAGTGATGATTGGGGCCACGAGCAGTACTTC. Encoded protein: CATSDDWGHEQYF. This chain connects TRBV24-1 to TRBJ2-7, with a weak D call TRBD1 (5 bases). The V gene's germline CDR1 is KGHDR and CDR2 SFDVKD. The ends were cut back, 3 bases at V and 5 bases at J, with 10 bases in the middle. The CDR3 consists of 13 residues.

The V and J genes are TRBV18 and TRBJ1-1; D is unclear. The CDR3 runs to 14 residues. Trimming took 1 base from V and 3 from J, leaving 9 bases between them. The germline CDR1 and CDR2 sequences are KGHSH and LQKENI. The CDR3 loop is CASSPQGGDTEAFF. The CDR3 coding sequence is TGTGCCAGCTCACCACAGGGAGGAGACACTGAAGCTTTCTTT.

This rearrangement joins TRBV3-1 (or the pseudogene TRBV3-2) to TRBJ1-5, with TRBD1 as a possible D gene (6 bases). Trimming removed 5 bases from V and 4 bases from J, with 9 bases in between. This CDR3 is built from 13 residues. Per germline, CDR1 LGHDT and CDR2 YNNKEL (reference sequence). CDR3 nucleotide sequence: TGTGCCAGCAGCAAAACAGGGAATCAGCCCCAGCATTTT. Amino acid sequence: CASSKTGNQPQHF.

The table lists this clone with a count of one. This sequence joins TRBV7-9 and TRBJ1-2, with 9 bases that match TRBD1. With V trimmed by 3 bases and J by 8 bases, 10 bases remained unmatched. Germline V gives CDR1 SEHNR, CDR2 FQNEAQ (reference sequence). This CDR3 has 15 residues. The CDR3 DNA sequence: TGTGCCAGCAGCTTGGGGGGGACAGGGCGTATGGGCTACACCTTC. It is translated as CASSLGGTGRMGYTF.

This chain connects TRBV19 to TRBJ1-5; D uncertain. The CDR3 loop spans 17 amino acids. With 2 bases removed from V and 2 bases from J, the gap between germline ends came to 16 bases. Per germline, CDR1 LNHDA and CDR2 SQIVND (reference sequence). The CDR3 loop is CASSIIGFSSGNQPQHF. Here the CDR3 DNA reads TGTGCCAGTAGTATAATAGGGTTTTCGTCCGGCAATCAGCCCCAGCATTTT.